The entry that follows covers one TCR beta chain sequence. This clonotype appeared many times. Its recognized antigen is unknown. Base-call qualities are not available, and no considerably larger clone is one nucleotide away. The CDR1 and CDR2 encoded by the germline V gene are LGHNA and YSLEER. V loses 6 bases, J loses 0 bases, and the germline ends lie 14 bases apart. Reading from cysteine to phenylalanine, the CDR3 counts 16 amino acids. This entry keeps only the CDR3 DNA: 48 bases, framed from base 1. The data were taken from a study of human T cells and chemical hapten exposure (dated by TCRdb to the early 2020s). For context, the study as a whole: The libraries were sequenced as a pool, and the TCR yield per sample differed mostly because of small variations in library volumes within the pool. Each blood RNA sample was used to sequence both TCR alpha and TCR beta chains. The study tracked peripheral blood TCR repertoire changes in vivo during primary and secondary sensitization to the hapten diphenylcyclopropenone (DPC) in alopecia patients.

Library preparation used RACE. Sequenced on a NextSeq 500. During library preparation, unique molecular identifiers were attached to individual cDNA molecules so that TCRs could be counted in a quantitative, reproducible way. In the authors' own workflow: Samples had a median of approximately 93,000 TCRs, with a range from roughly 23,224 to 700,000. The Decombinator software suite was used to annotate the V, J and CDR3 of the TCR reads. To make PS versus PT1 abundance plots, every sample was subsampled to the same number of TCRs (28,000). Expanded TCRs were defined as absent before sensitization and observed at least eight times at the 2-week time point. TCRdb passed the public sequencing reads through fastp at Q25 and MiXCR, retaining productive beta sequences. Under each unique CDR3 protein, matching rows form one entry showing the most common genes and DNA. TCRdb, not the authors, supplied the V and J calls. The sample table lists approximately 90,000 distinct CDR3 sequences, about 8.8% of them with a count of one. The ten largest account for about 3% of the sample.

Study-wide conclusions, independent of this receptor: DPC sensitization did not change the number of TCRs with a frequency above 1 in 1000, and there was no evidence of changes in global repertoire structure. Repeated subsampling changed both the strength of the expansion versus patch-test correlation and the threshold at which that correlation became significant.

The sample's time point, from its label and the paper: healthy volunteer bleed at 2 weeks. Total RNA was isolated from unfractionated whole blood collected in Tempus Blood RNA tubes. About 5 healthy volunteers served as TCR sequencing controls and were bled at day 0, 2 weeks and 6 weeks. This TCR derives from a female donor in good health. Some clones in this sample may be carry-over from other donors' samples. Input material: whole blood. The chain is assembled from TRBV4-3 and TRBJ1-4, with a weak D call of TRBD1 (5 bases match). The CDR3: CASRKSLGATNEKLFF. The bases read TGCGCCAGCAGGAAGTCCCTGGGGGCAACTAATGAAAAACTGTTTTTT.